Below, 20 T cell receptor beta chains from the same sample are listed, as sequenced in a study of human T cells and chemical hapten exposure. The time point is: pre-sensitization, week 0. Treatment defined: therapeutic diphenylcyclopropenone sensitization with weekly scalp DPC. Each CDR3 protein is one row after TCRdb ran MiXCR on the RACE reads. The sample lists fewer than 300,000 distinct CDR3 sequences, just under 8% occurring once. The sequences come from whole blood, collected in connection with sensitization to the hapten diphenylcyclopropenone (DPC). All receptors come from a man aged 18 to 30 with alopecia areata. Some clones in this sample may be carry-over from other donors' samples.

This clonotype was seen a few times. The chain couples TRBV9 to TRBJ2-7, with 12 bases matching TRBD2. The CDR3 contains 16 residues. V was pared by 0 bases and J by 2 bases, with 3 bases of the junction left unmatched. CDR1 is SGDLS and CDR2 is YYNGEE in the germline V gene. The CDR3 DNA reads TGTGCCAGCAGCGTAGGGACTAGCGGGAATCCCTACGAGCAGTACTTC. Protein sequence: CASSVGTSGNPYEQYF.

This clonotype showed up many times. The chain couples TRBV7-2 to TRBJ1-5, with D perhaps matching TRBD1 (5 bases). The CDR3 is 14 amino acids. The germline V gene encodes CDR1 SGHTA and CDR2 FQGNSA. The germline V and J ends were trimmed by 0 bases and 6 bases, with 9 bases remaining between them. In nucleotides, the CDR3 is TGTGCCAGCAGCTTAGCGGGGGTTACTCAGCCCCAGCATTTT. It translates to CASSLAGVTQPQHF.

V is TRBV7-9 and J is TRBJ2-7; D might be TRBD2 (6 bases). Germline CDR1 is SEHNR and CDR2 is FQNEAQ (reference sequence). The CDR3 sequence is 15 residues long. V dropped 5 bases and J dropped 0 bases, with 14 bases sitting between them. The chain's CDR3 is CASSRPGDSSYEQYV. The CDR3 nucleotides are TGTGCCAGCAGCCGTCCGGGGGATAGCTCCTACGAGCAGTACGTC.

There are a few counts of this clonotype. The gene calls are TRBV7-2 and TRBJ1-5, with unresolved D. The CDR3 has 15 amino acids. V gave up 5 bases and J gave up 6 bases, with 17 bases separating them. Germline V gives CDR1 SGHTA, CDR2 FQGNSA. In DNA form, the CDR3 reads TGTGCCAGCAGCCCTGAACGTAGTCGTTCTCAGCCCCAGCATTTT. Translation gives CASSPERSRSQPQHF.

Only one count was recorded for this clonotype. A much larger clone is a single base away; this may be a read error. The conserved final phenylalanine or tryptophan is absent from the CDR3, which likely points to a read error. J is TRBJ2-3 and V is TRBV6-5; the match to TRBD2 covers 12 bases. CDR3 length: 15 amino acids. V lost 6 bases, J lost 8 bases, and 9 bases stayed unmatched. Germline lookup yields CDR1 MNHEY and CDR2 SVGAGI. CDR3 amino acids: CASSPLAGGQTTQYS. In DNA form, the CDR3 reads TGTGCCAGCAGCCCACTAGCGGGGGGCCAAACTACGCAGTATTCT.

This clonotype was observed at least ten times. This CDR3 is CASSYSAPGSYEQYF. DNA for the CDR3: TGTGCCAGCAGTTACTCGGCCCCCGGCTCCTACGAGCAGTACTTC. The rearrangement joins TRBV6-5 to TRBJ2-7, with unresolved D. Germline V gene data show CDR1 as MNHEY and CDR2 as SVGAGI. Trimming took off 0 bases at V and 0 bases at J, with 9 bases between the two ends. This CDR3 contains 15 residues.

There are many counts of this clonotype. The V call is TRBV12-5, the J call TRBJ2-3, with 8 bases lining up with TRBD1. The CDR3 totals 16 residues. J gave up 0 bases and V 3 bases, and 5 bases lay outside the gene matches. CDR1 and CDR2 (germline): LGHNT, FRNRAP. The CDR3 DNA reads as TGTGCTAGTGGTTTAATTCAGGGGGCCAGCACAGATACGCAGTATTTT. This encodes CASGLIQGASTDTQYF.

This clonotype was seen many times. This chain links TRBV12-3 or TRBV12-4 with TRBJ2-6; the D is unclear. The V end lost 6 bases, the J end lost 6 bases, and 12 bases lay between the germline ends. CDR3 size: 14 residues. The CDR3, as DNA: TGTGCCAGCAGGAGTCCTTTTGAGGCCAACGTCCTGACTTTC. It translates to CASRSPFEANVLTF.

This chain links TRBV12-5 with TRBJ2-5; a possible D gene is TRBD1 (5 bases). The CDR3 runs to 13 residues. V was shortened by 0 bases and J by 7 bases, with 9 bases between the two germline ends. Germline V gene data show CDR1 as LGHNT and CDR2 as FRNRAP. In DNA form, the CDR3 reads TGTGCTAGTGGTTTGGTAACAGGATGGACCCAGTACTTC. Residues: CASGLVTGWTQYF.

DNA of the CDR3: TGTGCCAGCAGCTTAGATCTGGGGCAGGGGAGCGCTGAAGCTTTCTTT. It translates to CASSLDLGQGSAEAFF. The chain joins TRBV11-2 to TRBJ1-1, with D possibly being TRBD1 (6 bases). This CDR3 region has 16 residues. From germline, CDR1 is SGHAT and CDR2 FQNNGV. Trimming cost V 0 bases and J 6 bases, with 17 bases left between them.

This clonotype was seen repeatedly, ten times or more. The DNA for the CDR3 is TGTGCCAGCTCCCCCCAGGGGTCGTACTACGAGCAGTACGTC. Translation gives CASSPQGSYYEQYV. The rearrangement uses TRBV2 and TRBJ2-7; D may be TRBD1 (6 bases). The CDR3 consists of 14 residues. Germline V gene data show CDR1 as SNHLY and CDR2 as FYNNEI. V lost 8 bases to trimming and J lost 3 bases, with 17 bases between them.

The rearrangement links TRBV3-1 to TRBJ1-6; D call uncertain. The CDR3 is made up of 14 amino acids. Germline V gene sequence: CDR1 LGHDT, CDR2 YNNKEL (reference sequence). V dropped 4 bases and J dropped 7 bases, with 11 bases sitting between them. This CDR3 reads CASSLTTPNSPLHF. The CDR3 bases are TGTGCCAGCAGCCTGACGACACCGAATTCACCCCTCCACTTT.

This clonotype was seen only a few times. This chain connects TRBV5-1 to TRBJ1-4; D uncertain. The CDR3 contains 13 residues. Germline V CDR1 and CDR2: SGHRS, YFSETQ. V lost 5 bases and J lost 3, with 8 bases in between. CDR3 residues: CASRDDANEKLFF. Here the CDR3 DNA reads TGCGCCAGCAGGGATGATGCTAATGAAAAACTGTTTTTT.

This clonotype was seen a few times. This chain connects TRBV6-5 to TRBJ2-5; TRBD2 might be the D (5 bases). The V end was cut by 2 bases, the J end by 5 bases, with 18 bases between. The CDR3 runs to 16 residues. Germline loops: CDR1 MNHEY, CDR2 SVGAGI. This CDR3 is CASSYSRVRVSETQYF. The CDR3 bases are TGTGCCAGCAGTTACAGTAGGGTGAGGGTCAGCGAGACCCAGTACTTC.

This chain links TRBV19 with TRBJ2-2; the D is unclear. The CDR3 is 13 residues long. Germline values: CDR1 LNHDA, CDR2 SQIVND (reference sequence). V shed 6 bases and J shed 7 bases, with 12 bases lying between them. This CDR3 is CASSFVGGGELFF. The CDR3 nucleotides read TGTGCCAGTAGCTTCGTGGGTGGCGGGGAGCTGTTTTTT.

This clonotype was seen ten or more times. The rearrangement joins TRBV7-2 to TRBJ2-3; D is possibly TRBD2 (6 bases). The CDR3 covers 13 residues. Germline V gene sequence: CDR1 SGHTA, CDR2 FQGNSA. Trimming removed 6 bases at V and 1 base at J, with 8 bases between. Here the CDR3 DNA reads TGTGCCAGCAGATCGGGGGGCACAGATACGCAGTATTTT. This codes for CASRSGGTDTQYF.

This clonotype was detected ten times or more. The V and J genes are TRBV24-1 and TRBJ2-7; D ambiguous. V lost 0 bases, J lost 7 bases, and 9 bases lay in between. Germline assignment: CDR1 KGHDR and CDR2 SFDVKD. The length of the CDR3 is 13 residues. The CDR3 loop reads CATSDLGVGEQYF. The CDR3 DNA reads TGTGCCACCAGTGATTTGGGGGTTGGGGAGCAGTACTTC.

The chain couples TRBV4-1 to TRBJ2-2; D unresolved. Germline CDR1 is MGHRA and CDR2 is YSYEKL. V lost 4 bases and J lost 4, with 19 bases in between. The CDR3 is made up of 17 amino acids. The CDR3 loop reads CASSRDHTSWGTGELFF. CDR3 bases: TGCGCCAGCAGCCGAGATCACACGTCATGGGGCACCGGGGAGCTGTTTTTT.

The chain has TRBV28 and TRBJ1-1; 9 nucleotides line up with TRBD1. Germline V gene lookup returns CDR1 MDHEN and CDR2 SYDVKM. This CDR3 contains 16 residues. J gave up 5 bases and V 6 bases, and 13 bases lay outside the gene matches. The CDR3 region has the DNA TGTGCCAGCAGCCCTACCGACAGGGGGGTGTGGACTGAAGCTTTCTTT. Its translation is CASSPTDRGVWTEAFF.

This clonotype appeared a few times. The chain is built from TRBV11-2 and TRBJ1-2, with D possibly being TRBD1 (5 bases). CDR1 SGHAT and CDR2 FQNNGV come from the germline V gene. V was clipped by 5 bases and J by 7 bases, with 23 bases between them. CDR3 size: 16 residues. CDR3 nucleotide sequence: TGTGCCAGCAGCCCCCCCGGTGGAGGGACCATACGTGGCTACACCTTC. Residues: CASSPPGGGTIRGYTF.